Listed here are 3 T cell receptor beta chains from one sample, sequenced in a study of shared clonotypes between healthy human individuals. The protocol was immunoSEQ multiplex PCR, while the TCRdb copy is restricted to in-frame clones and leaves out a portion. The table has millions of clones, 90% to 95% seen once. Sequenced sample: naive CD4+ T cells sorted from blood. Subset denoted: CD45RA+ positively selected. Receptors originate from a young man in good health.

For this clone: The identical CDR3 is also encoded by other nucleotide sequences in the sample. This chain joins TRBV5-1 and TRBJ1-1; a weak D match, TRBD1 (5 bases). Germline V gene sequence: CDR1 SGHRS, CDR2 YFSETQ. The CDR3 loop spans 14 amino acids. Trimming took off 1 base at V and 3 bases at J, with 10 bases between the two ends. CDR3 in amino acids: CASSLRTWDTEAFF. As DNA, the CDR3 is TGCGCCAGCAGCTTGCGGACATGGGACACTGAAGCTTTCTTT. Using reference TRBV5-1 and TRBJ1-1 for the parts outside the CDR3, the full variable domain is KAGVTQTPRYLIKTRGQQVTLSCSPISGHRSVSWYQQTPGQGLQFLFEYFSETQRNKGNFPGRFSGRQFSNSRSEMNVSTLELGDSALYLCASSLRTWDTEAFFGQGTRLTVV.

The rearrangement joins TRBV5-4 to TRBJ2-7; 10 bases fit TRBD1. Germline V gene lookup returns CDR1 SGHNT and CDR2 YYREEE (reference sequence). Trimming cost V 2 bases and J 5 bases; bases outside gene matches: 7. The CDR3 spans 15 residues. CDR3: CASSLWTGGDDEQYF. For the CDR3, the DNA is TGTGCCAGCAGCTTATGGACAGGGGGTGACGACGAGCAGTACTTC.

This chain connects TRBV9 to TRBJ2-7, with 7 bases identical to TRBD2. The CDR3 is made up of 16 amino acids. Germline V lookup: CDR1 SGDLS, CDR2 YYNGEE. The V gene end was trimmed by 0 bases and the J gene end by 7 bases; junction bases not matched to a gene: 13. The CDR3 nucleotides are TGTGCCAGCAGCGTAGCATCGCAGGGAGGGGATCGGGAGCAGTACTTC. This translates into CASSVASQGGDREQYF. The full variable domain, its missing parts supplied by reference TRBV9 and TRBJ2-7, is DSGVTQTPKHLITATGQRVTLRCSPRSGDLSVYWYQQSLDQGLQFLIQYYNGEERAKGNILERFSAQQFPDLHSELNLSSLELGDSALYFCASSVASQGGDREQYFGPGTRLTVT.